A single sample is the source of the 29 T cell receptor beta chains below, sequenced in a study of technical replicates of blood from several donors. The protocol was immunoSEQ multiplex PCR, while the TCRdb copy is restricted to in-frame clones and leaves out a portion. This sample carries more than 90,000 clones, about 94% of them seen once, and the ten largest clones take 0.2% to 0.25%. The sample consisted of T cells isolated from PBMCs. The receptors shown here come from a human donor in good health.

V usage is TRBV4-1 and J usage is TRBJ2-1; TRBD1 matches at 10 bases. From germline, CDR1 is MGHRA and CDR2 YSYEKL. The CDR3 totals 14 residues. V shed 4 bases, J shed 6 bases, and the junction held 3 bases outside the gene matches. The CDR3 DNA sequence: TGCGCCAGCAGCCTCGGGACAGGGGCCAATGAGCAGTTCTTC. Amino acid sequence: CASSLGTGANEQFF.

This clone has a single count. The CDR3 sequence: CASTAGTGLLETQYF. Here the CDR3 DNA reads TGTGCCAGCACTGCCGGGACAGGTTTATTAGAGACCCAGTACTTC. The chain carries TRBV28 and TRBJ2-5, with TRBD1 matching over 8 bases. The CDR3 spans 15 residues. Trimming removed 7 bases from V and 4 bases from J; junction bases left unmatched: 11. CDR1 and CDR2 (germline): MDHEN, SYDVKM.

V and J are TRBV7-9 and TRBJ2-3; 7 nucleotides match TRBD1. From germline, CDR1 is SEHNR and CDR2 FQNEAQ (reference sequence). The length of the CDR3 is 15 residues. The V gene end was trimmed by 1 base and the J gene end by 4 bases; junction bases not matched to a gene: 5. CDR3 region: CASSLGTQGADTQYF. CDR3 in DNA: TGTGCCAGCAGCTTAGGGACTCAGGGGGCAGATACGCAGTATTTT.

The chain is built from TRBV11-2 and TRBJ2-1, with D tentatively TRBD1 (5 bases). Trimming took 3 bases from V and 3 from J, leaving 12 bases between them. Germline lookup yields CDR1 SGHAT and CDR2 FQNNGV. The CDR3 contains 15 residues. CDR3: CASSFYRQIYNEQFF. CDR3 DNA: TGTGCCAGCAGCTTTTACAGACAGATCTACAATGAGCAGTTCTTC.

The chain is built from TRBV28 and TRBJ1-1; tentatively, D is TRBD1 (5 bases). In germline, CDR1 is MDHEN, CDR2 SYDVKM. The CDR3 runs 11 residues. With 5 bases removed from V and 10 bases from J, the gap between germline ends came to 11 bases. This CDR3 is CASSILQVAFF. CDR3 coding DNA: TGTGCCAGCAGTATCCTACAGGTAGCTTTCTTT.

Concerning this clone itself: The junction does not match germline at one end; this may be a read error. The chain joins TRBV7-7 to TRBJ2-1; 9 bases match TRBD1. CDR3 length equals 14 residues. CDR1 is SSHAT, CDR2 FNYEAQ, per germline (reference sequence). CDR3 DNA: TGTGCTAGCAGTCGACAGGGGGCCTACAATGAGCAGTTCTTC. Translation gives CASSRQGAYNEQFF.

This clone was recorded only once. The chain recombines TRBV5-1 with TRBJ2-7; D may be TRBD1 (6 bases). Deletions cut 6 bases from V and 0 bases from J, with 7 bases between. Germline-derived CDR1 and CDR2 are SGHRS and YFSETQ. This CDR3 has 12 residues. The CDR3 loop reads CASTGDSYEQYF. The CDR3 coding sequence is TGCGCCAGCACAGGGGACTCCTACGAGCAGTACTTC.

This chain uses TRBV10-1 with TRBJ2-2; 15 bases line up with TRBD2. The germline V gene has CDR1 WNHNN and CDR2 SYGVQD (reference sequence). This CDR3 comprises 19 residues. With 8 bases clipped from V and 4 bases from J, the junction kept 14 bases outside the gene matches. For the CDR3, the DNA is TGCGCCAGCTCGTATGGACTAGCGGGGGGGTCGTTTACCACCGGGGAGCTGTTTTTT. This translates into CASSYGLAGGSFTTGELFF.

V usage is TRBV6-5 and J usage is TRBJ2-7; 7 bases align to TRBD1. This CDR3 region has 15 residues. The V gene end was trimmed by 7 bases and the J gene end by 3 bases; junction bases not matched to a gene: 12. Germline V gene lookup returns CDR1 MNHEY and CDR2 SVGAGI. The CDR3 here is CASKTGTVALYEQYF. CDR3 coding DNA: TGTGCCAGCAAGACCGGGACAGTAGCTCTCTACGAGCAGTACTTC.

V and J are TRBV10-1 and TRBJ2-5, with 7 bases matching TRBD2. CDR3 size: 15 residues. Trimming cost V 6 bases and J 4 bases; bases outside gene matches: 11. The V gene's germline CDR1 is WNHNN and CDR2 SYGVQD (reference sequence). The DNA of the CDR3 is TGCGCCAGCAGCCGTGGACTAGGTGTTTCAGAGACCCAGTACTTC. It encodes CASSRGLGVSETQYF.

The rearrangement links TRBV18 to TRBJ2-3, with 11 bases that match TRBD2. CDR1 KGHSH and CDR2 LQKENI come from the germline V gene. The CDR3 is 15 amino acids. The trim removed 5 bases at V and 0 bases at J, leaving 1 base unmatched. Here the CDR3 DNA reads TGTGCCAGCTCATGGACTAGCGGGAGCACAGATACGCAGTATTTT. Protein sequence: CASSWTSGSTDTQYF.

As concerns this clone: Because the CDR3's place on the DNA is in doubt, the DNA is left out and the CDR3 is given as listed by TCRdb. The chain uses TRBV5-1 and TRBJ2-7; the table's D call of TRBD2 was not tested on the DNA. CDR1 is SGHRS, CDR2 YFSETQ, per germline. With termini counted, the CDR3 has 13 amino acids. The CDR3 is CASSLEWGNGSRV.

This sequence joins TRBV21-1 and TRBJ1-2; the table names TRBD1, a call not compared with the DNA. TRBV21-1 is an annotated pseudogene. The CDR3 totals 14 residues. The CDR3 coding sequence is TGTGCCAGCAGCATACCACAGGGAATCTATGGCTACACCTTC. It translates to CASSIPQGIYGYTF.

DNA for the CDR3: TGTGCCAGCAAGACTTTGAGTAGTCCGGGAAACACCATATATTTT. This encodes CASKTLSSPGNTIYF. The rearrangement joins TRBV7-6 to TRBJ1-3; D is unclear. Germline values: CDR1 SGHVS, CDR2 FNYEAQ. This CDR3 is built from 15 residues. V was clipped by 7 bases and J by 4 bases, with 17 bases between them.

The CDR3: CASSSGGLLYEQYF. In nucleotides, the CDR3 is TGTGCCAGCAGTTCCGGGGGACTACTCTACGAGCAGTACTTC. The gene calls are TRBV27 and TRBJ2-7; 7 bases line up with TRBD2. V lost 4 bases to trimming and J lost 3 bases; unmatched junction nucleotides: 6. CDR1 MNHEY and CDR2 SMNVEV come from the germline V gene (reference sequence). The CDR3 loop spans 14 amino acids.

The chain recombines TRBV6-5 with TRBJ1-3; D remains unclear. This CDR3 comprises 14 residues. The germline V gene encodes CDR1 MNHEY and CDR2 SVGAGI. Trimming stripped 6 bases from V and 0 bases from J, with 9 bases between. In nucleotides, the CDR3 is TGTGCCAGCAGAGGAACAGCCTCTGGAAACACCATATATTTT. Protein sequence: CASRGTASGNTIYF.

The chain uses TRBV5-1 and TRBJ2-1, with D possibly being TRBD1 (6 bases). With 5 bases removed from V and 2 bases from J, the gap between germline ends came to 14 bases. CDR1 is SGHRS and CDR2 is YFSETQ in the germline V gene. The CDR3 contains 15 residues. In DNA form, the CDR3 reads TGCGCCAGCAGTCCGACAGGCGGACCCTACAATGAGCAGTTCTTC. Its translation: CASSPTGGPYNEQFF. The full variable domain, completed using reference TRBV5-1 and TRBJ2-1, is KAGVTQTPRYLIKTRGQQVTLSCSPISGHRSVSWYQQTPGQGLQFLFEYFSETQRNKGNFPGRFSGRQFSNSRSEMNVSTLELGDSALYLCASSPTGGPYNEQFFGPGTRLTVL.

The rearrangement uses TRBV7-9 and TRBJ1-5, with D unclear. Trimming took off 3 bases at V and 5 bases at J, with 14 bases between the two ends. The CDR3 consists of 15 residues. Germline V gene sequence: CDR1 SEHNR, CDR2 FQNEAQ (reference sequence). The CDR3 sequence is CASSLGDGSHQPQHF. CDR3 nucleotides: TGTGCCAGCAGCTTGGGAGACGGCAGCCATCAGCCCCAGCATTTT.

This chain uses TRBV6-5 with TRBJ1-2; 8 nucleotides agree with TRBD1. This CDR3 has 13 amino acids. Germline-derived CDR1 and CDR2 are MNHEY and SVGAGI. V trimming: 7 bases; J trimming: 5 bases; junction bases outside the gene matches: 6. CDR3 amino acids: CASMLGQAYGYTF. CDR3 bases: TGTGCCAGCATGCTGGGACAGGCATATGGCTACACCTTC.

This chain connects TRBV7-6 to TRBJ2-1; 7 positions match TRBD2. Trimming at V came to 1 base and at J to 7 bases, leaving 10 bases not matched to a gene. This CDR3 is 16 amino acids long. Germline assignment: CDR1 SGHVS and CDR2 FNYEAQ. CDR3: CASSLGGGRGGNEQFF. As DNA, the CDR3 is TGTGCCAGCAGCTTAGGGGGCGGGAGAGGAGGAAATGAGCAGTTCTTC.

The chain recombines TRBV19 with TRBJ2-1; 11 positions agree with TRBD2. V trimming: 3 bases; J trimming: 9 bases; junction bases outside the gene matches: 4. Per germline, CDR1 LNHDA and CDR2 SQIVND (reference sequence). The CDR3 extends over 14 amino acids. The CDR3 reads CASSIVAGGPEQFF. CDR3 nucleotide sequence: TGTGCCAGTAGTATTGTAGCGGGAGGGCCTGAGCAGTTCTTC. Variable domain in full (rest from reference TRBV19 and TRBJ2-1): DGGITQSPKYLFRKEGQNVTLSCEQNLNHDAMYWYRQDPGQGLRLIYYSQIVNDFQKGDIAEGYSVSREKKESFPLTVTSAQKNPTAFYLCASSIVAGGPEQFFGPGTRLTVL.

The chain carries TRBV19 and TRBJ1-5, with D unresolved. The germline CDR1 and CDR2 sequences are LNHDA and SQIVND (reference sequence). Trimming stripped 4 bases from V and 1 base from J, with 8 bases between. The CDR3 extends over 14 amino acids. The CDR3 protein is CASSNAVSNQPQHF. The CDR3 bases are TGTGCCAGTAGTAACGCAGTAAGCAATCAGCCCCAGCATTTT.

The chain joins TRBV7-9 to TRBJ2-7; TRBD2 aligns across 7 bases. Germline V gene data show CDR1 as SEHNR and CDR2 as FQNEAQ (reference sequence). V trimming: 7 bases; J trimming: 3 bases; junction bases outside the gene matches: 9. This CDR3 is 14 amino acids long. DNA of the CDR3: TGTGCCAGCATCCTGCGGGGGTCCGACTACGAGCAGTACTTC. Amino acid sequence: CASILRGSDYEQYF.

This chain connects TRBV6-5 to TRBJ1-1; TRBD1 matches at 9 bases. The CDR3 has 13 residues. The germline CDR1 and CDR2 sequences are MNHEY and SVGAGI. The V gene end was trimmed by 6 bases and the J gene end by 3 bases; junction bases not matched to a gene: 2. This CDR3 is CASRRDRDTEAFF. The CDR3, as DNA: TGTGCCAGCAGAAGGGACAGGGACACTGAAGCTTTCTTT.

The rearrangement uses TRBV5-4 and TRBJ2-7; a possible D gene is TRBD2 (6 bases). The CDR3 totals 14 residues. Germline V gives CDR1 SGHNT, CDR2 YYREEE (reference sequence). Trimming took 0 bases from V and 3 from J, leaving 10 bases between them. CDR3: CASSLEEGIYEQYF. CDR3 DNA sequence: TGTGCCAGCAGCTTGGAGGAGGGGATCTACGAGCAGTACTTC.

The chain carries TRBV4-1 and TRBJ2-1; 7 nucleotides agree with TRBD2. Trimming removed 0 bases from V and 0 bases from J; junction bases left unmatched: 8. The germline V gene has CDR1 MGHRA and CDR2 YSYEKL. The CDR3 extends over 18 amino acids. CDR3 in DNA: TGCGCCAGCAGCCAAGACCCCCTAGCGGTTAGCTCCTACAATGAGCAGTTCTTC. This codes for CASSQDPLAVSSYNEQFF.

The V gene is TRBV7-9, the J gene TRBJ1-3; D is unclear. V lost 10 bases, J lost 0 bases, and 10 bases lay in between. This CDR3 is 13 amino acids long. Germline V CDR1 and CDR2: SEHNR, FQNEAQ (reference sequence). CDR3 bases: TGTGCCATCGGTCAGGCCTCTGGAAACACCATATATTTT. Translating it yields CAIGQASGNTIYF. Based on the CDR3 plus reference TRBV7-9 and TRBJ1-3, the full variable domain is DTGVSQNPRHKITKRGQNVTFRCDPISEHNRLYWYRQTLGQGPEFLTYFQNEAQLEKSRLLSDRFSAERPKGSFSTLEIQRTEQGDSAMYLCAIGQASGNTIYFGEGSWLTVV.

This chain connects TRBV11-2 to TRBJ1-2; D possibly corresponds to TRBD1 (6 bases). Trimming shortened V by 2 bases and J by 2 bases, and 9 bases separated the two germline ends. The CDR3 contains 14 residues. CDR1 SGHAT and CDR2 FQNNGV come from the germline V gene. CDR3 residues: CASSLSGGNYGYTF. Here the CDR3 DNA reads TGTGCCAGCAGCTTATCTGGGGGCAACTATGGCTACACCTTC.

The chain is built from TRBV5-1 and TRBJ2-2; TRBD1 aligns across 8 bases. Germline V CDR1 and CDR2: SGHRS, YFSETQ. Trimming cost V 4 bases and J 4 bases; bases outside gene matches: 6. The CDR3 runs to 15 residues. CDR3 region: CASSRGQDATGELFF. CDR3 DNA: TGCGCCAGCAGCCGGGGACAGGATGCCACCGGGGAGCTGTTTTTT.